This TCR beta chain is drawn from a study of STAT3 mutations in large granular lymphocyte leukemia. Concerning this clone: Its specificity is unknown.

Study results and caveats: Persisting codominant clonotypes may have hidden a small pathogenic clone. No sample exists from the first appearance of each clone. Every T-cell large granular lymphocyte leukemia patient had at least one immunodominant TCR beta clonotype. In several patients, dominant TCR clone burden exceeded STAT3 mutant burden, suggesting STAT3 mutation arose secondarily.

Here immunoSEQ multiplex PCR was the method, and the copy in TCRdb shows in-frame clones only, minus some. This table holds about 3,200 clones, approximately 87% found once. The CDR3 runs to 15 residues. Germline CDR1 KGHSH, CDR2 LQKENI. The trim removed 1 base at V and 5 bases at J, leaving 6 bases unmatched. J is TRBJ2-3 and V is TRBV18; 7 bases agree with TRBD1. This clonotype was sampled from a man aged 35 to 55 with T-cell large granular lymphocyte leukemia. Some clones in this sample may be carry-over from other donors' samples. Sequenced: peripheral blood mononuclear cells. CDR3 region: CASSPLRGRGDTQYF. For the CDR3, the DNA is TGTGCCAGCTCACCACTGAGGGGGCGAGGAGATACGCAGTATTTT.